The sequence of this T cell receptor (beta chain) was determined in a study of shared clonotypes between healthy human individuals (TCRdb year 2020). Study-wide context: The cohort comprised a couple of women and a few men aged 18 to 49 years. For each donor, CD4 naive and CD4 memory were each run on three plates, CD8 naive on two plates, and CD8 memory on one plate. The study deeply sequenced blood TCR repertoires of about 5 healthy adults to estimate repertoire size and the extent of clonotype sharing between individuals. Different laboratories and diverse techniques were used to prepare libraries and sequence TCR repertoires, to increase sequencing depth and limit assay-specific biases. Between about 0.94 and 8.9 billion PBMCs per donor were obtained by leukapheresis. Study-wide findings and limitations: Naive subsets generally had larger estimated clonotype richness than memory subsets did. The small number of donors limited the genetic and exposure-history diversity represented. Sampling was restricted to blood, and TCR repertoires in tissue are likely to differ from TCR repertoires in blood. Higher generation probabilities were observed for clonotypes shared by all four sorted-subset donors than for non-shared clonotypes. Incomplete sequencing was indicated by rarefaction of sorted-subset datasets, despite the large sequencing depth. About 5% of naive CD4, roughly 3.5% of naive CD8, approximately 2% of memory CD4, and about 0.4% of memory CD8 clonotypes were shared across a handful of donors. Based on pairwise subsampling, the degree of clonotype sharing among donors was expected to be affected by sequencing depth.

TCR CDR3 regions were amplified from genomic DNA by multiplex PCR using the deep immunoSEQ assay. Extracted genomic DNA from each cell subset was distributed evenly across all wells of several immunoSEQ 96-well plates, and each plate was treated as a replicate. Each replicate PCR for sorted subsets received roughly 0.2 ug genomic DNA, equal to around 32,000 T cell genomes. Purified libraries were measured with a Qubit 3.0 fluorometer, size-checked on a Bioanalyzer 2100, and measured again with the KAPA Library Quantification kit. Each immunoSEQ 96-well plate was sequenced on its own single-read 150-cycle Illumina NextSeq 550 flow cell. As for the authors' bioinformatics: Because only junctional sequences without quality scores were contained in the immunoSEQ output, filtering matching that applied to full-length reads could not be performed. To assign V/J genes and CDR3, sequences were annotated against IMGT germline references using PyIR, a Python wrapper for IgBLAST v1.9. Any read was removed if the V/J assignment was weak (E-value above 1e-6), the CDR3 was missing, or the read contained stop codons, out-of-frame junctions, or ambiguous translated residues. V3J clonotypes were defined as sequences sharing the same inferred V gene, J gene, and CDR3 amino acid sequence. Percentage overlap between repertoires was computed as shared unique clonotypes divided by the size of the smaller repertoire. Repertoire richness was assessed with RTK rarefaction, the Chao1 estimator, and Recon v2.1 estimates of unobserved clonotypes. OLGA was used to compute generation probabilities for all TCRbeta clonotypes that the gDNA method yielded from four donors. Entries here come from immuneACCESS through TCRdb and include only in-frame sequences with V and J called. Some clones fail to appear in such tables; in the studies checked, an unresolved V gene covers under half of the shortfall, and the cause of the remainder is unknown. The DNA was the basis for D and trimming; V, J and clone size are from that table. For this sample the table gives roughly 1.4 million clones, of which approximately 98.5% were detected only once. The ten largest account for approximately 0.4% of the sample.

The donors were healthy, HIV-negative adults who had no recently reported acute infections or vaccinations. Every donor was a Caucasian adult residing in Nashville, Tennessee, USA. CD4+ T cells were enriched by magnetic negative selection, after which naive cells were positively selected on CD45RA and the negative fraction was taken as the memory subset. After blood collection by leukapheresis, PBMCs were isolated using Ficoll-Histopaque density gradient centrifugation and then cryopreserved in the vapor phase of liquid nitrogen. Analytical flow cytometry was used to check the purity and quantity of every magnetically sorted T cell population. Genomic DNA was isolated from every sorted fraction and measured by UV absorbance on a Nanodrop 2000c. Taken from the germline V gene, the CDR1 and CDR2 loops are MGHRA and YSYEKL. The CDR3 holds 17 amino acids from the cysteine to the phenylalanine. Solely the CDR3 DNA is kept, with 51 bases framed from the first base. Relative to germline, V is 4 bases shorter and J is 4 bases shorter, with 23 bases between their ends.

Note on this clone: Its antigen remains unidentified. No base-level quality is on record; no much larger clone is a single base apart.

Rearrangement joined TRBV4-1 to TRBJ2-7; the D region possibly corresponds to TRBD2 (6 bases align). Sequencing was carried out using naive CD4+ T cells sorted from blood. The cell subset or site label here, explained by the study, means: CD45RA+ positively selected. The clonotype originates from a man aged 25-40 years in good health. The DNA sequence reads TGCGCCAGCAGCCCGGGACTTCTCCCCCCCCCTAGGTACGAGCAGTACTTC. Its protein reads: CASSPGLLPPPRYEQYF.